The 17 T cell receptor beta chains given below trace back to one sample, sequenced in a study of CD4 T cells in relation to SARS-CoV-2 and coronaviruses (dated by TCRdb to the early 2020s). Library preparation was by the immunoSEQ multiplex PCR assay. As stored in TCRdb, this immuneACCESS dataset retains in-frame rearrangements with V and J assigned. A fraction of the clones does not appear; measured against another copy, unresolved V genes explain less than half of the discrepancy, and the remainder lacks a known reason. The sample table records some 65,000 clones; over 80% of these occur just once. The top ten constitute more than 1.5% of the sample. CD4+ T cells from unexposed donors were collected before the COVID-19 pandemic (2011-2018). The sample taken for sequencing was memory CD4+ T cells from PBMCs. The sample's cell subset or site label, decoded: memory (non-naive) CD4+ T cells. The receptor set was obtained from a human donor in good health.

The chain has TRBV21-1 and TRBJ2-5; TRBD1, as called in the table, went unchecked against the DNA. TRBV21-1 is marked as a pseudogene. CDR3 length equals 14 residues. The CDR3 spells CASSKEGVQETQYF. For the CDR3, the DNA is TGTGCCAGCAGCAAAGAAGGGGTCCAAGAGACCCAGTACTTC.

V and J are TRBV15 and TRBJ2-3; 10 bases agree with TRBD1. This CDR3 region has 16 residues. The V and J ends lost 0 bases and 3 bases, in that order; junction bases with no gene match: 3. CDR1 LNHNV and CDR2 YYDKDF come from the germline V gene (reference sequence). The CDR3 sequence: CATSRDRDRGTDTQYF. The CDR3 DNA follows: TGTGCCACCAGCAGAGACCGGGACAGGGGAACAGATACGCAGTATTTT.

This chain uses TRBV3-1 (or the pseudogene TRBV3-2) with TRBJ2-1; D unclear. Germline CDR1 and CDR2: LGHDT and YNNKEL (reference sequence). The germline V and J ends were trimmed by 1 base and 1 base, with 11 bases remaining between them. This CDR3 is 16 amino acids long. The CDR3 DNA is TGTGCCAGCAGCCAAGGCCTTATCAGTTCCTACAATGAGCAGTTCTTC. Protein: CASSQGLISSYNEQFF.

The CDR3 nucleotides read TGTGCCAGCAGCAGGGGACAGGGACCTCGTAGTGAAAAACTGTTTTTT. It translates to CASSRGQGPRSEKLFF. This chain connects TRBV5-8 to TRBJ1-4; 9 positions match TRBD1. The CDR3 has 16 residues. CDR1 SGHTS and CDR2 YDEGEE come from the germline V gene. The trim removed 4 bases at V and 7 bases at J, leaving 11 bases unmatched.

The chain combines TRBV5-5 with TRBJ2-3; D gene ambiguous. V dropped 1 base and J dropped 2 bases, with 8 bases sitting between them. Germline V gives CDR1 SGHKS, CDR2 YYEKEE (reference sequence). The CDR3 contains 14 residues. CDR3 coding DNA: TGTGCCAGCAGCTTGACGTTCAACACAGATACGCAGTATTTT. Amino acids: CASSLTFNTDTQYF. The variable domain in full, completed from reference TRBV5-5 and TRBJ2-3, reads DAGVTQSPTHLIKTRGQQVTLRCSPISGHKSVSWYQQVLGQGPQFIFQYYEKEERGRGNFPDRFSARQFPNYSSELNVNALLLGDSALYLCASSLTFNTDTQYFGPGTRLTVL.

This chain joins TRBV30 and TRBJ1-3; D remains unclear. CDR1 GTSNPN and CDR2 SVGIG come from the germline V gene (reference sequence). Trimming took 3 bases from V and 0 from J, leaving 6 bases between them. The CDR3 loop spans 13 amino acids. For the CDR3, the DNA is TGTGCCTGGAGCTCGGACTCTGGAAACACCATATATTTT. Translation: CAWSSDSGNTIYF. The variable domain in full, with the rest retrieved from reference TRBV30 and TRBJ1-3, is SQTIHQWPATLVQPVGSPLSLECTVEGTSNPNLYWYRQAAGRGLQLLFYSVGIGQISSEVPQNLSASRPQDRQFILSSKKLLLSDSGFYLCAWSSDSGNTIYFGEGSWLTVV.

This rearrangement joins TRBV6-5 to TRBJ2-7, with 16 bases that match TRBD2. The CDR3 spans 15 residues. The J segment lost 4 bases and the V segment lost 7 bases, leaving 4 bases of the junction unmatched. Germline V CDR1 and CDR2: MNHEY, SVGAGI. CDR3 bases: TGTGCCAGCATCGGGACTAGCGGGGGGGTATACGAGCAGTACTTC. This translates into CASIGTSGGVYEQYF.

This sequence joins TRBV2 and TRBJ1-4, with 10 bases matching TRBD1. Germline lookup yields CDR1 SNHLY and CDR2 FYNNEI. The CDR3 covers 13 residues. V lost 6 bases, J lost 7 bases, and 2 bases stayed unmatched. The CDR3 spells CASRGTGVEKLFF. The CDR3 nucleotides are TGTGCCAGCAGGGGGACAGGGGTTGAAAAACTGTTTTTT.

CDR3 bases: TGTGCCAGCACCCTAGGGGGGGGCTATGGCTACACCTTC. It is translated as CASTLGGGYGYTF. The chain has TRBV6-5 and TRBJ1-2; possible D gene TRBD1, 6 bases. This CDR3 has 13 residues. The germline gives CDR1 MNHEY, CDR2 SVGAGI. Trimming stripped 7 bases from V and 4 bases from J, with 13 bases between.

The chain links TRBV18 to TRBJ2-7, with TRBD2 identical over 9 bases. This CDR3 contains 13 residues. V was pared by 3 bases and J by 6 bases, with 3 bases of the junction left unmatched. CDR1 is KGHSH, CDR2 LQKENI, per germline. The CDR3 bases are TGTGCCAGCTCACCCGGGACTAGCCGCGAGCAGTACTTC. The encoded protein is CASSPGTSREQYF.

This sequence joins TRBV28 and TRBJ2-5; 8 nucleotides agree with TRBD1. Germline loops: CDR1 MDHEN, CDR2 SYDVKM. This CDR3 contains 17 residues. The ends lost 2 bases at V and 1 base at J; junction bases unmatched: 9. CDR3 DNA: TGTGCCAGCAGTTTACTACCCGCCGGACAGGGCCAAGAGACCCAGTACTTC. Translated: CASSLLPAGQGQETQYF.

The chain couples TRBV11-2 to TRBJ2-3; 9 bases fit TRBD1. Germline lookup yields CDR1 SGHAT and CDR2 FQNNGV. The trim removed 5 bases at V and 2 bases at J, leaving 8 bases unmatched. This CDR3 comprises 16 residues. The CDR3 region has the DNA TGTGCCAGCAGCCGTTGGGGGACAGGGCCCACAGATACGCAGTATTTT. It yields the protein CASSRWGTGPTDTQYF.

V usage is TRBV2 and J usage is TRBJ2-5, with a possible D match to TRBD1 (5 bases). Looked up from germline, CDR1 is SNHLY and CDR2 is FYNNEI. CDR3 size: 14 residues. Trimming removed 0 bases from V and 5 bases from J, with 10 bases in between. The CDR3 DNA follows: TGTGCCAGCAGTGAAGCGTCAGGGTTGGAGACCCAGTACTTC. Translating gives CASSEASGLETQYF.

V and J are TRBV28 and TRBJ2-1, with D perhaps matching TRBD2 (6 bases). V gave up 10 bases and J gave up 15 bases, with 22 bases separating them. CDR1 is MDHEN and CDR2 is SYDVKM in the germline V gene. The CDR3 totals 12 residues. The CDR3: CATQFHSGKWFF. CDR3 in DNA: TGTGCCACCCAGTTTCATAGCGGAAAATGGTTCTTC.

The CDR3 region is CAWSQEAEAFF. The CDR3 DNA reads as TGTGCCTGGAGCCAAGAGGCAGAAGCTTTCTTT. V usage is TRBV30 and J usage is TRBJ1-1, with unresolved D. The ends were cut back, 3 bases at V and 8 bases at J, with 10 bases in the middle. The CDR3 totals 11 residues. Germline lookup yields CDR1 GTSNPN and CDR2 SVGIG (reference sequence).

The V and J genes are TRBV7-9 and TRBJ1-3, with unresolved D. V lost 1 base and J 0 bases, leaving 7 bases between the germline ends. CDR3 length: 15 amino acids. The germline V gene encodes CDR1 SEHNR and CDR2 FQNEAQ (reference sequence). This chain's CDR3 is CASSLGTSSGNTIYF. CDR3 nucleotide sequence: TGTGCCAGCAGCTTAGGCACGAGCTCTGGAAACACCATATATTTT.

The V call is TRBV28, the J call TRBJ1-1; D is unresolved. This CDR3 is 12 amino acids long. The V gene's germline CDR1 is MDHEN and CDR2 SYDVKM. The V end lost 8 bases, the J end lost 0 bases, and 7 bases lay between the germline ends. The CDR3 here is CASEGMNTEAFF. The CDR3 nucleotides read TGTGCCAGCGAGGGTATGAACACTGAAGCTTTCTTT.